This TCR beta chain was captured in a study of T cells expressing NK-cell markers. Study-wide context: Sorted CD3+CD56+NKG2C+, CD3+CD56+NKG2C- and CD3+CD56-NKG2C+ T cells supplied TCR beta repertoires. Within the sequenced cohort of eight donors, seven exhibited HCMV seropositivity and one was seronegative. Findings and caveats of the study: Clarity on HCMV specificity was lacking for the expanded NKG2C+ T cell clones.

The authors generated TCR beta cDNA through 5'RACE template switching with UMIs. TCRdb reanalyzed the 5' RACE reads, giving one entry per CDR3 protein sequence and no DNA. With roughly 180,000 distinct CDR3 sequences in the sample, the ten largest clones hold about a fifth. Notes on this clonotype: As yet, its antigen is unknown.

The sequence derives from a woman between 18 and 70 years old in good health. Sequencing input: blood T cells: a sorted CD56 or NKG2C T cell subset, CD4+ or CD8+ T cells, or bulk PBMC T cells (not recorded which).

The chain's CDR3 is CASRGPSGSQSDTQYF. V usage is TRBV5-1 and J usage is TRBJ2-3; the TCRdb D gene call, TRBD2, has no DNA to confirm it. Germline assignment: CDR1 SGHRS and CDR2 YFSETQ. The CDR3 sequence is 16 residues long.